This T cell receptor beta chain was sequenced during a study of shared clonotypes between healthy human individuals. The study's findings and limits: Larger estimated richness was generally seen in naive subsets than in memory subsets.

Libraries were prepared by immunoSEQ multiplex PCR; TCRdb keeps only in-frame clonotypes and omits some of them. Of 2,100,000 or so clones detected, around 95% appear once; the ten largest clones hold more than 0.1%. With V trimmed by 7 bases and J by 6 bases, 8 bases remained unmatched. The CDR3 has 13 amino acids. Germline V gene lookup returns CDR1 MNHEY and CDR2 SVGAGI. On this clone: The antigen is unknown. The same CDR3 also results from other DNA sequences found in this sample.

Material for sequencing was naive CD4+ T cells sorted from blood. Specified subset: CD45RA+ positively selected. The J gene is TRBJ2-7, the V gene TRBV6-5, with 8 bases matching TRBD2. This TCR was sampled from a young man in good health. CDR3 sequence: CASKSAGASEQYF. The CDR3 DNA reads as TGTGCCAGCAAATCAGCGGGAGCCTCCGAGCAGTACTTC.